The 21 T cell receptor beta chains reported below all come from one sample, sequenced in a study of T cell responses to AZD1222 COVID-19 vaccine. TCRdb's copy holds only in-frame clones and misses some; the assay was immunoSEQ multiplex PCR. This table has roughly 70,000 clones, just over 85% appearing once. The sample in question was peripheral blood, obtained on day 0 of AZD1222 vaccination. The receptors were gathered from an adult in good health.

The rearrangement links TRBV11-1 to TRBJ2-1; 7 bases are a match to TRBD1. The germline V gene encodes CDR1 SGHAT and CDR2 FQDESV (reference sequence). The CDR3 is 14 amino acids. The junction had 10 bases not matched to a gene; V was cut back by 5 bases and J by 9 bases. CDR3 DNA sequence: TGTGCCAGCAGCCCCGGTAGAGGGGGCTTTGAGCAGTTCTTC. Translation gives CASSPGRGGFEQFF.

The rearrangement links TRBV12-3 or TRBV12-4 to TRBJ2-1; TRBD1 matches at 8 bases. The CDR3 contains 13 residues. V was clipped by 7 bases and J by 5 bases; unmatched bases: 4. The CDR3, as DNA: TGTGCCAGCATCCTACAGGGGGACAATGAGCAGTTCTTC. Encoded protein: CASILQGDNEQFF.

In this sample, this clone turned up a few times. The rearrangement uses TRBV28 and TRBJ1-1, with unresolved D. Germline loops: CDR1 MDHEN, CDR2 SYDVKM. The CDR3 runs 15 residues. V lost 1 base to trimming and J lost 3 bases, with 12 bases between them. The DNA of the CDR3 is TGTGCCAGCAGTTTATTAGAAAAGGAGGACACTGAAGCTTTCTTT. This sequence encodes CASSLLEKEDTEAFF.

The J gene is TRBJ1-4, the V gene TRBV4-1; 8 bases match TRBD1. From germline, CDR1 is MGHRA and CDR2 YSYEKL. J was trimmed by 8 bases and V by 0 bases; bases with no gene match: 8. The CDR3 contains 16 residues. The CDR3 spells CASSQDRGTGGEKLFF. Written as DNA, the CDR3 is TGCGCCAGCAGCCAAGATCGGGGGACAGGCGGGGAAAAACTGTTTTTT.

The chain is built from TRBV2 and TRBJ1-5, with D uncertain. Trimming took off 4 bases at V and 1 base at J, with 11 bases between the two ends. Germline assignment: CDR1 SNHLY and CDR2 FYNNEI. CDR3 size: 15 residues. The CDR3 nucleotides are TGTGCCAGCAGTGTTGGAGGGTCGAGCAATCAGCCCCAGCATTTT. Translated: CASSVGGSSNQPQHF. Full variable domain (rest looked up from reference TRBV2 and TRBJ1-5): EPEVTQTPSHQVTQMGQEVILRCVPISNHLYFYWYRQILGQKVEFLVSFYNNEISEKSEIFDDQFSVERPDGSNFTLKIRSTKLEDSAMYFCASSVGGSSNQPQHFGDGTRLSIL.

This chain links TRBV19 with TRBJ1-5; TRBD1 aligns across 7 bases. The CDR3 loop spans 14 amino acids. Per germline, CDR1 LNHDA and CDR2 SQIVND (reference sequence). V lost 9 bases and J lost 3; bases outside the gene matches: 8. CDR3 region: CASRDSDYNQPQHF. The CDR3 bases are TGTGCCAGCAGGGACAGTGATTACAATCAGCCCCAGCATTTT.

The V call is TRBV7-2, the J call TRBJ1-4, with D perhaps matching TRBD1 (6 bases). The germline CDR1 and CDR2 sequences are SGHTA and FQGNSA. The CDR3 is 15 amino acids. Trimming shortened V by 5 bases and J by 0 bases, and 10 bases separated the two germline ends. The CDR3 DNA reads TGTGCCAGCAGCCAGACAGGCTCAACTAATGAAAAACTGTTTTTT. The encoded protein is CASSQTGSTNEKLFF.

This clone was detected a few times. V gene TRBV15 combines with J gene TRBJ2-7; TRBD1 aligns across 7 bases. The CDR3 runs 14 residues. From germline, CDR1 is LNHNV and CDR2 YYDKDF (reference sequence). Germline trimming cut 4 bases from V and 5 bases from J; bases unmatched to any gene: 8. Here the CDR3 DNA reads TGTGCCACCAGCAAGGACAGGCTGAGCAACGAGCAGTACTTC. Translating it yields CATSKDRLSNEQYF.

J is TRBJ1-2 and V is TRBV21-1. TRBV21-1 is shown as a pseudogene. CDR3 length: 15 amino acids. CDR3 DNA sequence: TGTGCCAGCAGCCTTTTCGGTGAGGGCGACTATGGCTACACCTTC. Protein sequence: CASSLFGEGDYGYTF.

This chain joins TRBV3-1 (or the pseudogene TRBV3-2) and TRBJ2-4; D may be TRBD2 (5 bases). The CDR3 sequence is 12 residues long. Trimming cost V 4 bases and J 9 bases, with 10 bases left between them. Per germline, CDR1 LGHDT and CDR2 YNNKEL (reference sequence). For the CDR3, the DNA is TGTGCCAGCAGCCCCAGCGAGGGCATTCAGTACTTC. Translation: CASSPSEGIQYF.

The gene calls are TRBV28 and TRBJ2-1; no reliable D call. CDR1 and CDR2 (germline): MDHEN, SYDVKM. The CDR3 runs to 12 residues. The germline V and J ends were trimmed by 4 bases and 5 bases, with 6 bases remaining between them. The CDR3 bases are TGTGCCAGCAGTTCGACGGACAATGAGCAGTTCTTC. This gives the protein CASSSTDNEQFF. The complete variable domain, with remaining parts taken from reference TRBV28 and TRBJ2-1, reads DVKVTQSSRYLVKRTGEKVFLECVQDMDHENMFWYRQDPGLGLRLIYFSYDVKMKEKGDIPEGYSVSREKKERFSLILESASTNQTSMYLCASSSTDNEQFFGPGTRLTVL.

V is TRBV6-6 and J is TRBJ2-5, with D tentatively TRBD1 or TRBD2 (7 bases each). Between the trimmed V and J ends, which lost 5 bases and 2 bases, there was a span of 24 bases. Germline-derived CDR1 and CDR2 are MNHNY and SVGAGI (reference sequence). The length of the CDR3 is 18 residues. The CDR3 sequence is CASSQGGGPHRVQETQYF. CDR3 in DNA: TGTGCCAGCAGTCAGGGGGGAGGGCCACACAGGGTTCAAGAGACCCAGTACTTC.

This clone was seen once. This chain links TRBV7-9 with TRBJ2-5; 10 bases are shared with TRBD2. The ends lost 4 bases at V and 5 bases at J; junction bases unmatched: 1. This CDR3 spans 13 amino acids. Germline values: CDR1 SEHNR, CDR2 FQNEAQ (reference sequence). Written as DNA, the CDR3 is TGTGCCAGCAGCTCGACTAGCGGGGAGACCCAGTACTTC. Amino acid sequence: CASSSTSGETQYF.

CDR3 bases: TGCGCCAGCAGCTTGGGACTGAAGATGGACAATGAGCAGTTCTTC. This translates into CASSLGLKMDNEQFF. This sequence joins TRBV5-1 and TRBJ2-1, with D uncertain. Deletions cut 0 bases from V and 5 bases from J, with 12 bases between. The germline gives CDR1 SGHRS, CDR2 YFSETQ. This CDR3 region has 15 residues.

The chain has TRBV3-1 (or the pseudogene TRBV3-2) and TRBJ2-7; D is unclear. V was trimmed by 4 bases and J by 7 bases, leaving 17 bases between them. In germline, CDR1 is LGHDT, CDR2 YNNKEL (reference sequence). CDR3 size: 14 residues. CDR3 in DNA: TGTGCCAGCAGCCCTCGAGGCGGCATAAGGGAGCAGTACTTC. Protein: CASSPRGGIREQYF.

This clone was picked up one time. The CDR3 nucleotides read TGCGCCAGCAGCTTGGACCGAAACTATGGCTACACCTTC. Translation: CASSLDRNYGYTF. This rearrangement joins TRBV5-1 to TRBJ1-2; D is unclear. Germline V gene data show CDR1 as SGHRS and CDR2 as YFSETQ. The CDR3 covers 13 residues. The V and J ends lost 0 bases and 2 bases respectively, with 5 bases between them.

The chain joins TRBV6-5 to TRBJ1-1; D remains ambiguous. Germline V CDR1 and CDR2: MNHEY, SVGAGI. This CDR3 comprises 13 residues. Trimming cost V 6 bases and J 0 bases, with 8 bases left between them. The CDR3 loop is CASSPRLNTEAFF. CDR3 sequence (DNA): TGTGCCAGCAGCCCCCGGCTGAACACTGAAGCTTTCTTT.

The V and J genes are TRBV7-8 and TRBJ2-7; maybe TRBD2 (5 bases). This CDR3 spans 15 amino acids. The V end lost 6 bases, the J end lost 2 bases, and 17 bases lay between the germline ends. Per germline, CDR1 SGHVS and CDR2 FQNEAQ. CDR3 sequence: CASSSPPDLTYEQYF. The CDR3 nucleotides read TGTGCCAGCAGTAGTCCGCCGGACTTAACCTACGAGCAGTACTTC.

CDR3: CASRRGQFYEQYF. The CDR3 bases are TGTGCCAGCAGACGCGGACAGTTCTACGAGCAGTACTTC. The chain couples TRBV6-5 to TRBJ2-7; TRBD1 might be the D (6 bases). Germline V gives CDR1 MNHEY, CDR2 SVGAGI. This CDR3 spans 13 amino acids. Trimming took 6 bases from V and 3 from J, leaving 12 bases between them.

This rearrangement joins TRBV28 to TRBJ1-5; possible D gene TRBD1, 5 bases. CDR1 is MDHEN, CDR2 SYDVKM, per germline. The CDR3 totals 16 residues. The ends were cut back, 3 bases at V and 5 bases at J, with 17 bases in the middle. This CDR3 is CASSFGGARGDQPQHF. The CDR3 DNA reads TGTGCCAGCAGTTTCGGAGGGGCCCGCGGGGATCAGCCCCAGCATTTT.

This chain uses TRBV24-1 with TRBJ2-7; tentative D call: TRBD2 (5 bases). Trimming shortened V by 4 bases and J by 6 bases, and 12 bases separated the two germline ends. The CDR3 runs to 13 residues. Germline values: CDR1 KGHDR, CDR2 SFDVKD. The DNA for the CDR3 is TGTGCCACCAGTGAGACCTACGGAGGCGAGCAGTACTTC. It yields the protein CATSETYGGEQYF.